This TCR beta chain was identified during a study of OX40 agonist ivuxolimab in advanced cancers. In germline, CDR1 is MDHEN, CDR2 SYDVKM. Unmatched junction bases numbered 18, after V lost 7 bases and J lost 9 bases. This CDR3 has 15 residues. Study-level points and caveats: Clonal expansion from baseline to week 6 occurred in both CD4+ and CD8+ T cells.

Method: immunoSEQ multiplex PCR; TCRdb's copy keeps in-frame clones and lacks some. The sample lists about 59,000 clones; over 70% were seen once. Concerning this clone itself: Its cognate antigen is unknown.

The sequencing here drew on CD4+ or CD8+ T cells sorted from blood, taken in a trial of the OX40 agonist ivuxolimab. The source of this sequence is an adult with an advanced solid tumor such as melanoma, head and neck, liver or kidney cancer. The rearrangement uses TRBV28 and TRBJ2-7, with TRBD1 identical over 7 bases. DNA for the CDR3: TGTGCCAGCACAGAACCCACAGGGGCCGCCTTAGGGCAGTACTTC. It codes for CASTEPTGAALGQYF.